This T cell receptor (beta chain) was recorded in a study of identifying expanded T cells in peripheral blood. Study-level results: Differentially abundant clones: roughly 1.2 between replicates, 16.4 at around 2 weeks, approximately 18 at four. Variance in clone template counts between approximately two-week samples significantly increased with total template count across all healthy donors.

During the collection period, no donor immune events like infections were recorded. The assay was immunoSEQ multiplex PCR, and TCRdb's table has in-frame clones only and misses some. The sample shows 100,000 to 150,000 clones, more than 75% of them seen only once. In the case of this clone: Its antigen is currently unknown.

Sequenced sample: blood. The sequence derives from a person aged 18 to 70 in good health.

This CDR3 reads CASSRAMDRGLGYGYTF. In nucleotides, the CDR3 is TGTGCCAGCAGTCGCGCCATGGACAGGGGGCTTGGCTATGGCTACACCTTC. J is TRBJ1-2 and V is TRBV27; 11 nucleotides align to TRBD1. The V gene's germline CDR1 is MNHEY and CDR2 SMNVEV (reference sequence). CDR3 length: 17 residues. The junction had 12 bases not matched to a gene; V was cut back by 5 bases and J by 4 bases.